This T cell receptor beta chain was identified in a study of beta chain features in type 1 diabetes (dated 2018 in TCRdb). Looking at the study overall: Mean age, gender distribution, total cell number and subset yield did not differ between patients and healthy donors. The study compared TCRB repertoires of sorted circulating CD4+ T cell subsets between recently diagnosed type 1 diabetes patients and matched healthy donors. A total of 107,917,701 sorted cells were examined across all samples, and a strong correlation was observed between cell number per subset and RNA yield. Regulatory and stem cell-like memory subsets were isolated from only 8 patients and about eight healthy donors, whereas naive and central memory subsets came from all 30 or so donors. On the study overall, not on this receptor specifically: A moderate but significant shortening of TCRB CDR3 length was observed in type 1 diabetes patients in all four CD4+ subsets. Fewer insertions and more nucleotide deletions at VDJ recombination sites were observed in patients with type 1 diabetes, implying thymic rearrangement abnormalities. Naive, central memory and regulatory TCRB repertoires appeared to be more similar among patients than among healthy donors. Only small numbers of individuals were included in the HLA sub-analyses, which left unresolved whether HLA type had any influence on TCRB rearrangement. PCR might favor shorter templates, but patient and control samples were amplified and corrected together, so any skew would affect both groups equally. Because cDNA rather than genomic DNA was sequenced, highly expressing activated cells could have been over-represented, although no difference in activation and CD3 levels was found between groups.

All of the isolated RNA was reverse transcribed with the High Capacity cDNA Reverse Transcription Kit, so expressed TCRB transcripts were sequenced. Naive, central memory and regulatory T cell samples underwent deep immunoSEQ sequencing, averaging about 3.3 million total reads per sample. After sorted cells were lysed in RLT buffer, RNA was extracted with DNase-treated RNeasy Micro or Mini kits, with the choice depending on cell number. Each cell subset was processed separately to prevent cross-contamination, with patient and healthy donor samples processed together. Using the immunoSEQ multiplex PCR, TCRB sequences were amplified from cDNA into 87-bp fragments spanning the CDR3 region. Sequencing of the amplicons was done on the Illumina HiSeq platform. Turning to the authors' computational methods: Synthetic template baselines were used to correct PCR bias computationally, reads within Hamming distance 2 were collapsed together, and singletons that could not be merged were discarded. Reads were aligned against IMGT so that V, D and J genes, CDR3 length and insertions or deletions at six rearrangement sites could be assigned. Within each subset, clonotype counts were normalized to sorted cell number, and only after that were true diversity and Gini coefficients computed with the tcR R package. Repertoire sharing was quantified using the overlap coefficient calculated on TCRB nucleotide sequences. As a proxy for the pre-selection repertoire, out-of-frame TCRB sequences from naive cells were analyzed. TCRdb obtained this table from immuneACCESS and retained in-frame rearrangements with V and J assigned. These tables miss some clones; where compared with another copy, unresolved V genes account for less than half of the shortfall, and the remainder is unexplained. V and J calls and clone size come straight from that table; D and trimming were deduced from the DNA. The sample has around 690,000 clones on record, roughly 12% of them singletons. The ten largest make up 0.095% to 0.15% of the sample.

Each donor gave one peripheral blood draw, approximately 0.11 L on average, collected into heparinised tubes. Using a panel that included CD45RO, CCR7, CD25, CD127, CD95 and CD27, naive, central memory, regulatory and stem cell-like memory CD4+ T cells were sorted on a BD FACSAria II. Purity was above 95% for every sorted population. PBMCs were isolated immediately by Lymphoprep density gradient centrifugation and stained directly without culture. So that batch effects would be minimized, each experiment stained and sorted samples in pairs, pairing one healthy donor with one patient. Only a few counts were recorded for this clone. It lacks a known antigen. No base-level quality is on record; no much larger clone is a single base apart. This receptor was obtained from a man aged 25 to 40 with type 1 diabetes. Sequencing was done on a sample of naive CD4+ T cells from blood. The cell subset or site label here, explained by the study, means: true naive CD4+ T cells.

The DNA reads as follows: TGTGCCAGCAGTAGTCAGGGGGAGAACAATGAGCAGTTCTTC. Translated, this gives CASSSQGENNEQFF. The chain is made from TRBV6-1 and TRBJ2-1, and 7 junctional nucleotides match TRBD1. There are 14 amino acids in the CDR3, from cysteine to phenylalanine inclusive. The DNA shown is the 42-base CDR3, in frame from base 1. The germline V gene specifies MNHNS as CDR1 and SASEGT as CDR2. Trimming leaves V shorter by 5 bases and J shorter by 5 bases, with the junction holding 6 bases beyond the gene matches.